One and the same sample provided the 21 T cell receptor beta chains below, sequenced in a study of cytomegalovirus exposure and HLA in healthy donors. A multiplex PCR was run with 60 Vbeta primers and 13 Jbeta primers. Using immunoSEQ multiplex PCR, the repertoire was profiled, and TCRdb retains in-frame clones only, with some absent. This sample has around 100,000 clones, with around 84% found just once. Sequencing was done on a sample of PBMCs. Source of these receptors: a woman in her thirties or forties in good health and CMV-seropositive.

This clone was seen only once. V is TRBV7-2 and J is TRBJ2-2; the D is unclear. The V and J ends lost 3 bases and 0 bases respectively, with 11 bases between them. This CDR3 has 16 residues. The germline CDR1 and CDR2 sequences are SGHTA and FQGNSA. The CDR3 sequence: CASSFKSPPNTGELFF. For the CDR3, the DNA is TGTGCCAGCAGCTTTAAAAGCCCACCGAACACCGGGGAGCTGTTTTTT.

The chain carries TRBV5-4 and TRBJ1-2; tentative D call: TRBD1 (5 bases). The CDR3 has 16 residues. CDR1 and CDR2 (germline): SGHNT, YYREEE (reference sequence). V lost 2 bases and J 4 bases, leaving 18 bases between the germline ends. The CDR3 region has the DNA TGTGCCAGCAGCTTAAACTTTCCCGGGACTATCTATGGCTACACCTTC. Protein sequence: CASSLNFPGTIYGYTF.

This rearrangement joins TRBV28 to TRBJ2-1; TRBD1 matches 7 bases. The germline V gene encodes CDR1 MDHEN and CDR2 SYDVKM. The junction had 6 bases not matched to a gene; V was cut back by 1 base and J by 6 bases. CDR3 length equals 15 residues. The CDR3 nucleotides are TGTGCCAGCAGTTTATTGACAGGGAGTGGCAATGAGCAGTTCTTC. Translation: CASSLLTGSGNEQFF.

This clone was detected only once. The chain carries TRBV7-9 and TRBJ2-3, with 12 bases that match TRBD2. This CDR3 comprises 15 residues. From germline, CDR1 is SEHNR and CDR2 FQNEAQ (reference sequence). V lost 6 bases, J lost 6 bases, and 7 bases stayed unmatched. CDR3 residues: CASRRLAGEPDTQYF. CDR3 coding DNA: TGTGCCAGCAGACGACTAGCGGGAGAACCCGATACGCAGTATTTT.

The chain combines TRBV7-9 with TRBJ2-7, with 7 bases aligning to TRBD1. The length of the CDR3 is 13 residues. The germline V gene encodes CDR1 SEHNR and CDR2 FQNEAQ (reference sequence). V lost 5 bases, J lost 5 bases, and 6 bases stayed unmatched. CDR3 sequence: CASSKGQTHEQYF. CDR3 nucleotides: TGTGCCAGCAGCAAGGGACAGACCCACGAGCAGTACTTC.

V and J are TRBV19 and TRBJ2-7, with 11 bases matching TRBD2. J gave up 0 bases and V 8 bases, and 3 bases lay outside the gene matches. The germline CDR1 and CDR2 sequences are LNHDA and SQIVND (reference sequence). This CDR3 spans 14 amino acids. CDR3 DNA sequence: TGTGCCAGTGCTACTAGCGGGAGCTCCTACGAGCAGTACTTC. This translates into CASATSGSSYEQYF.

V usage is TRBV5-5 and J usage is TRBJ2-2, with 8 bases aligning to TRBD2. V dropped 4 bases and J dropped 1; count of bases not matched to a gene: 3. Germline V gene sequence: CDR1 SGHKS, CDR2 YYEKEE (reference sequence). This CDR3 comprises 15 residues. The CDR3 DNA is TGTGCCAGCAGCCTGGCGGGGGGGAACACCGGGGAGCTGTTTTTT. It encodes CASSLAGGNTGELFF.

The chain links TRBV28 to TRBJ2-3; tentatively, D is TRBD1 (6 bases). The germline gives CDR1 MDHEN, CDR2 SYDVKM. The V end lost 7 bases, the J end lost 2 bases, and 19 bases lay between the germline ends. The CDR3 runs 16 residues. The CDR3 here is CASNFDRLLLTDTQYF. In DNA form, the CDR3 reads TGTGCCAGCAATTTTGACAGGCTCCTTCTCACAGATACGCAGTATTTT. The complete variable domain, with remaining parts taken from reference TRBV28 and TRBJ2-3, reads DVKVTQSSRYLVKRTGEKVFLECVQDMDHENMFWYRQDPGLGLRLIYFSYDVKMKEKGDIPEGYSVSREKKERFSLILESASTNQTSMYLCASNFDRLLLTDTQYFGPGTRLTVL.

CDR3 loop: CASSPQQGTYEQYF. Written as DNA, the CDR3 is TGTGCCAGCAGCCCGCAACAGGGGACCTACGAGCAGTACTTC. This chain connects TRBV7-2 to TRBJ2-7; 7 nucleotides match TRBD1. CDR1 and CDR2 from the germline V gene are SGHTA and FQGNSA. J lost 2 bases, V lost 5 bases, and 6 bases had no gene match. The CDR3 runs to 14 residues.

Only a few counts were recorded for this clone. The rearrangement links TRBV5-1 to TRBJ2-7; TRBD1 agrees at 8 bases. The CDR3 sequence is 14 residues long. Germline V gene data show CDR1 as SGHRS and CDR2 as YFSETQ. Trimming at V came to 0 bases and at J to 2 bases, leaving 1 base not matched to a gene. CDR3 sequence reads: CASSLGTGPYEQYF. CDR3 coding DNA: TGCGCCAGCAGCTTGGGGACAGGGCCCTACGAGCAGTACTTC.

The CDR3 DNA reads as TGTGCCAGCAGCTTAGTACCTAGCGGGAGGTACGAGCAGTACTTC. It translates to CASSLVPSGRYEQYF. The gene calls are TRBV7-9 and TRBJ2-7, with TRBD2 identical over 11 bases. From germline, CDR1 is SEHNR and CDR2 FQNEAQ (reference sequence). CDR3 size: 15 residues. Trimming at V came to 1 base and at J to 4 bases, leaving 3 bases not matched to a gene.

This clone is a singleton in its sample. The gene calls are TRBV30 and TRBJ2-7, with TRBD1 matching over 9 bases. Germline V gene lookup returns CDR1 GTSNPN and CDR2 SVGIG (reference sequence). CDR3 length: 14 amino acids. V gave up 2 bases and J gave up 5 bases; unmatched junction bases: 7. The CDR3, as DNA: TGTGCCTGGAGTCGGACAGGGGAAACTGACGAGCAGTACTTC. It specifies CAWSRTGETDEQYF.

The V gene is TRBV5-4, the J gene TRBJ2-6; 8 nucleotides line up with TRBD2. This CDR3 has 18 residues. From germline, CDR1 is SGHNT and CDR2 YYREEE (reference sequence). V lost 4 bases and J lost 0; bases outside the gene matches: 9. The CDR3 loop reads CASSRLQGLGSGANVLTF. For the CDR3, the DNA is TGTGCCAGCAGCCGGCTACAGGGACTAGGCTCTGGGGCCAACGTCCTGACTTTC. The full variable domain, rest sourced from reference TRBV5-4 and TRBJ2-6, is ETGVTQSPTHLIKTRGQQVTLRCSSQSGHNTVSWYQQALGQGPQFIFQYYREEENGRGNFPPRFSGLQFPNYSSELNVNALELDDSALYLCASSRLQGLGSGANVLTFGAGSRLTVL.

This sequence joins TRBV29-1 and TRBJ2-2, with 10 bases lining up with TRBD2. Germline V gives CDR1 SQVTM, CDR2 ANQGSEA. The CDR3 is made up of 15 amino acids. CDR3 amino acids: CSRPSGRRRTGELFF. Written as DNA, the CDR3 is TGCTCCCGCCCTAGCGGGAGAAGGAGGACCGGGGAGCTGTTTTTT.

This chain uses TRBV30 with TRBJ2-5; D perhaps matches TRBD2 (6 bases). CDR1 GTSNPN and CDR2 SVGIG come from the germline V gene (reference sequence). The CDR3 covers 14 residues. Trimming left V 5 bases short and J 1 base short, with 14 bases between. The CDR3 DNA sequence: TGTGCCTGGCATCTGCGGGGCTTCCAAGAGACCCAGTACTTC. The encoded protein is CAWHLRGFQETQYF.

This clone was recorded a few times. V usage is TRBV2 and J usage is TRBJ2-3, with 14 bases fitting TRBD2. Unmatched junction bases numbered 4, after V lost 6 bases and J lost 5 bases. CDR3 length: 15 amino acids. Germline V gene sequence: CDR1 SNHLY, CDR2 FYNNEI. CDR3 amino acids: CASRGLAGVGDTQYF. CDR3 nucleotide sequence: TGTGCCAGCAGGGGACTAGCGGGAGTAGGAGATACGCAGTATTTT.

The J gene is TRBJ1-1, the V gene TRBV6-5, with D maybe TRBD1 (5 bases). CDR1 MNHEY and CDR2 SVGAGI come from the germline V gene. V dropped 6 bases and J dropped 0 bases, with 14 bases sitting between them. This CDR3 has 15 amino acids. CDR3 in amino acids: CASREPGGMNTEAFF. The CDR3 bases are TGTGCCAGCAGAGAGCCGGGGGGGATGAACACTGAAGCTTTCTTT.

This clone appeared a single time. The rearrangement joins TRBV5-1 to TRBJ2-5; 7 bases are a match to TRBD1. Germline V CDR1 and CDR2: SGHRS, YFSETQ. The V and J ends lost 5 bases and 4 bases, in that order; junction bases with no gene match: 8. The CDR3 sequence is 14 residues long. The CDR3: CASSLSTGRETQYF. The DNA of the CDR3 is TGCGCCAGCAGTTTATCGACAGGGAGAGAGACCCAGTACTTC.

V usage is TRBV12-5 and J usage is TRBJ1-3; 8 nucleotides agree with TRBD1. Losses at the gene ends were 7 bases for V and 4 bases for J; bases not matched to a gene: 6. From germline, CDR1 is LGHNT and CDR2 FRNRAP. This CDR3 spans 14 amino acids. CDR3 coding DNA: TGTGCTAGTGCACCAGGGGGCAAGGGAAACACCATATATTTT. It yields the protein CASAPGGKGNTIYF.

This chain joins TRBV27 and TRBJ1-1, with TRBD1 identical over 8 bases. The germline CDR1 and CDR2 sequences are MNHEY and SMNVEV (reference sequence). The CDR3 totals 17 residues. V shed 5 bases, J shed 0 bases, and the junction held 11 bases outside the gene matches. The CDR3, as DNA: TGTGCCAGCAGTCCGAGCCGGACAGGGAGGGTGAACACTGAAGCTTTCTTT. It yields the protein CASSPSRTGRVNTEAFF.

V is TRBV11-2 and J is TRBJ1-3; perhaps TRBD1 as D (6 bases). CDR3 length equals 18 residues. Germline-derived CDR1 and CDR2 are SGHAT and FQNNGV. The V gene lost 1 base and the J gene lost 0 bases, with 16 bases spanning the gap. The chain's CDR3 is CASSLGLGASSSGNTIYF. CDR3 bases: TGTGCCAGCAGCTTAGGGCTGGGGGCTAGCTCCTCTGGAAACACCATATATTTT.